This T cell receptor beta chain was retrieved from a study of T cell responses to AZD1222 COVID-19 vaccine. TCRdb keeps only in-frame clones here, not all; method: immunoSEQ multiplex PCR. This table has 180,000 or so clones, about 92% appearing once. CDR3 length: 19 amino acids. Germline CDR1 is SEHNR and CDR2 is FQNEAQ (reference sequence). The V gene lost 5 bases and the J gene lost 2 bases, with 26 bases spanning the gap. V is TRBV7-9 and J is TRBJ2-3, with D tentatively TRBD1 or TRBD2 (5 bases each). This specimen was peripheral blood, taken 28 days after the second AZD1222 dose. This clonotype was sampled from an adult who received the AZD1222 COVID-19 vaccine. The CDR3 sequence: CASSPGRVGGLLLTDTQYF. CDR3 sequence (DNA): TGTGCCAGCAGCCCCGGCAGGGTTGGCGGGTTACTTCTCACAGATACGCAGTATTTT.